Presented here are 28 T cell receptor beta chains from one specimen sequenced in a study of T-cell memory formation after mild COVID-19 (dated by TCRdb to the early 2020s). The method behind the library was 5' RACE. The run used an Illumina NovaSeq 6000. The raw public reads went through TCRdb reprocessing: fastp at Q25, MiXCR clone calling, in-frame beta chains kept. When rows share a CDR3 protein, they turn into one entry using the most common DNA and genes. The sample table contains under 600,000 distinct CDR3 sequences; only one count was recorded for roughly a fifth of them. The ten largest clones represent roughly 8.3% of the sample. Sequencing was done on a sample of PBMCs or a T cell subset sorted from them (not recorded which). These receptors all stem from an adult woman who had mild COVID-19 (a few samples of this study predate the infection). The sample titles of this study are shuffled in the database, so cell type and time point are left out; the donor was told from shared clones.

This clonotype has more than one count but fewer than ten. The chain has TRBV20-1 and TRBJ1-2, with 7 nucleotides matching TRBD1. The CDR3 runs 14 residues. Germline trimming cut 4 bases from V and 2 bases from J; bases unmatched to any gene: 7. Germline assignment: CDR1 DFQATT and CDR2 SNEGSKA (reference sequence). CDR3 loop: CSAIIPQGNYGYTF. The CDR3 DNA follows: TGCAGTGCTATAATTCCACAGGGGAACTATGGCTACACCTTC.

Only a few counts were recorded for this clonotype. V usage is TRBV9 and J usage is TRBJ1-1; D unresolved. V was cut by 2 bases and J by 0 bases, with 11 bases left in between. Germline lookup yields CDR1 SGDLS and CDR2 YYNGEE. CDR3 length: 15 residues. The CDR3 spells CASSVDSAMNTEAFF. CDR3 DNA sequence: TGTGCCAGCAGCGTTGACTCAGCAATGAACACTGAAGCTTTCTTT.

The chain has TRBV7-3 and TRBJ2-3; 14 bases are a match to TRBD2. V shed 5 bases and J 12 bases; nucleotides not matched to a gene: 10. The CDR3 totals 15 residues. CDR1 is SGHTA, CDR2 FQGTGA, per germline. The chain's CDR3 is CASSPQPGLAGEQYF. The CDR3 nucleotides read TGTGCCAGCAGCCCCCAACCGGGACTAGCGGGGGAACAGTATTTT.

The chain joins TRBV6-1 to TRBJ1-5, with D hard to call. From germline, CDR1 is MNHNS and CDR2 SASEGT. The CDR3 is 15 amino acids. With 1 base removed from V and 1 base from J, the gap between germline ends came to 8 bases. CDR3 in amino acids: CASSEGDRSNQPQHF. CDR3 coding DNA: TGTGCCAGCAGTGAAGGGGATCGAAGCAATCAGCCCCAGCATTTT.

This clonotype has a handful of counts. V usage is TRBV6-2 or TRBV6-3 and J usage is TRBJ2-7; TRBD1 matches 9 bases. With V trimmed by 1 base and J by 6 bases, 4 bases remained unmatched. Germline CDR1 MNHEY, CDR2 SVGEGT. The CDR3 is 14 residues long. CDR3 region: CASSYFGQGTEQYF. CDR3 in DNA: TGTGCCAGCAGTTACTTTGGACAGGGGACCGAGCAGTACTTC.

This clonotype has just a few counts. The chain uses TRBV7-2 and TRBJ2-1; no definite D call. V was cut by 5 bases and J by 5 bases, with 7 bases left in between. Germline loops: CDR1 SGHTA, CDR2 FQGNSA. The CDR3 is 12 residues long. The CDR3 region has the DNA TGTGCCAGCAGCCTGCTAAACAATGAGCAGTTCTTC. Protein product: CASSLLNNEQFF.

The CDR3, as DNA: TGTGCCAGCAGCAATACCGGGACAGAGACCCAGTACTTC. Amino acid sequence: CASSNTGTETQYF. This chain uses TRBV5-6 with TRBJ2-5; D possibly matches TRBD1 or TRBD2 (5 bases each). V was shortened by 4 bases and J by 4 bases, with 11 bases between the two germline ends. The CDR3 totals 13 residues. The germline V gene encodes CDR1 SGHDT and CDR2 YYEEEE.

This clonotype has a count of ten or more. V is TRBV12-3 or TRBV12-4 and J is TRBJ1-1, with D unclear. This CDR3 contains 15 residues. The germline V and J ends were trimmed by 2 bases and 0 bases, with 10 bases remaining between them. The CDR3 nucleotides are TGTGCCAGCAGTTTATCCGGAACCTTGAACACTGAAGCTTTCTTT. Translating it yields CASSLSGTLNTEAFF.

The chain is built from TRBV30 and TRBJ2-7; possibly TRBD1 for D (5 bases). The CDR3 length is 13 residues. Trimming took 0 bases from V and 6 from J, leaving 12 bases between them. Germline values: CDR1 GTSNPN, CDR2 SVGIG (reference sequence). The CDR3 is CAWSVLKGAEQYF. The CDR3 DNA reads TGTGCCTGGAGTGTACTGAAAGGGGCCGAGCAGTACTTC.

The rearrangement joins TRBV20-1 to TRBJ2-6; D gene unclear. The ends were cut back, 6 bases at V and 4 bases at J, with 10 bases in the middle. Per germline, CDR1 DFQATT and CDR2 SNEGSKA (reference sequence). This CDR3 has 13 residues. DNA for the CDR3: TGCAGTGCCAACCTCCCCGGGGCCAACGTCCTGACTTTC. Translating it yields CSANLPGANVLTF.

The chain's CDR3 is CASSQEIGWLAGVGTDTQYF. In DNA form, the CDR3 reads TGCGCCAGCAGCCAAGAGATAGGATGGCTAGCGGGAGTTGGCACAGATACGCAGTATTTT. This chain joins TRBV4-3 and TRBJ2-3; TRBD2 matches at 10 bases. The V and J ends lost 0 bases and 1 base, in that order; junction bases with no gene match: 13. Germline V gene lookup returns CDR1 LGHNA and CDR2 YSLEER. CDR3 length: 20 residues.

This clonotype has a handful of counts. The gene calls are TRBV7-2 and TRBJ2-7; TRBD1 agrees at 8 bases. The CDR3 covers 15 residues. Germline V gene lookup returns CDR1 SGHTA and CDR2 FQGNSA. The trim removed 5 bases at V and 2 bases at J, leaving 8 bases unmatched. The CDR3 DNA follows: TGTGCCAGCAGCCCCGACAGGGGCCGGACCTACGAGCAGTACTTC. Encoded protein: CASSPDRGRTYEQYF.

V and J are TRBV7-9 and TRBJ1-2; 9 positions agree with TRBD1. The germline gives CDR1 SEHNR, CDR2 FQNEAQ (reference sequence). The CDR3 is 17 amino acids. Trimming cost V 1 base and J 0 bases; bases outside gene matches: 6. The CDR3 DNA reads TGTGCCAGCAGCTTAGGGGGGACAGGGAAGCCTAACTATGGCTACACCTTC. Protein sequence: CASSLGGTGKPNYGYTF.

This clonotype occurred many times. The V and J genes are TRBV7-9 and TRBJ2-1; D possibly corresponds to TRBD2 (5 bases). Germline V gene data show CDR1 as SEHNR and CDR2 as FQNEAQ (reference sequence). V was trimmed by 1 base and J by 5 bases, leaving 6 bases between them. The CDR3 totals 13 residues. CDR3 loop: CASSLVGDNEQFF. The DNA for the CDR3 is TGTGCCAGCAGCTTAGTGGGAGACAATGAGCAGTTCTTC.

This clonotype came up a few times. The rearrangement joins TRBV6-2 or TRBV6-3 to TRBJ1-1; D is possibly TRBD1 (6 bases). The CDR3 is 15 amino acids. V was cut by 0 bases and J by 4 bases, with 12 bases left in between. The germline gives CDR1 MNHEY, CDR2 SVGEGT. The CDR3 sequence is CASSYSRGAVTEAFF. DNA of the CDR3: TGTGCCAGCAGTTACTCGAGGGGGGCAGTCACTGAAGCTTTCTTT.

There are a few counts of this clonotype. The chain combines TRBV4-1 with TRBJ1-1; D is ambiguous. Per the germline V gene, CDR1 is MGHRA and CDR2 is YSYEKL. Trimming cost V 2 bases and J 0 bases, with 7 bases left between them. The CDR3 has 14 amino acids. In DNA, the CDR3 is TGCGCCAGCAGCCAATCCGGGGTGAACACTGAAGCTTTCTTT. Translating gives CASSQSGVNTEAFF.

This clonotype was seen more than once but under ten times. The chain links TRBV5-1 to TRBJ2-1; no clear D gene. Germline V gene sequence: CDR1 SGHRS, CDR2 YFSETQ. CDR3 length: 11 amino acids. Trimming took 2 bases from V and 9 from J, leaving 6 bases between them. Here the CDR3 reads CASSLNREQFF. In nucleotides, the CDR3 is TGCGCCAGCAGCTTAAACCGTGAGCAGTTCTTC.

The J gene is TRBJ2-1, the V gene TRBV12-3 or TRBV12-4, with TRBD2 matching over 7 bases. The length of the CDR3 is 15 residues. V lost 6 bases to trimming and J lost 6 bases; unmatched junction nucleotides: 11. CDR3 sequence (DNA): TGTGCCAGCAGCGCCGGGGGGAGTAGGTTCAATGAGCAGTTCTTC. This gives the protein CASSAGGSRFNEQFF.

The V gene is TRBV20-1, the J gene TRBJ1-1; D is unresolved. Between the trimmed V and J ends, which lost 5 bases and 5 bases, there was a span of 12 bases. Germline values: CDR1 DFQATT, CDR2 SNEGSKA (reference sequence). The CDR3 totals 12 residues. The CDR3 reads CSAVEVGTEAFF. For the CDR3, the DNA is TGCAGTGCTGTCGAGGTAGGGACTGAAGCTTTCTTT.

There are a few counts of this clonotype. V gene TRBV4-3 combines with J gene TRBJ2-1; D unresolved. CDR1 LGHNA and CDR2 YSLEER come from the germline V gene. Trimming took 0 bases from V and 4 from J, leaving 10 bases between them. The CDR3 consists of 15 residues. The CDR3 protein is CASSQDLGRYNEQFF. CDR3 in DNA: TGCGCCAGCAGCCAAGATCTAGGGCGATACAATGAGCAGTTCTTC.

This clonotype was recorded at least ten times. The V call is TRBV12-3 or TRBV12-4, the J call TRBJ2-7; D is ambiguous. Deletions cut 3 bases from V and 6 bases from J, with 6 bases between. CDR3 length: 11 amino acids. CDR3: CASSFQTEQYF. As DNA, the CDR3 is TGTGCCAGCAGTTTTCAAACCGAGCAGTACTTC.

This clonotype was seen a few times. The rearrangement joins TRBV6-5 to TRBJ2-1; D perhaps matches TRBD1 (6 bases). The V end lost 2 bases, the J end lost 4 bases, and 9 bases lay between the germline ends. Looked up from germline, CDR1 is MNHEY and CDR2 is SVGAGI. The CDR3 has 14 amino acids. The DNA of the CDR3 is TGTGCCAGCAGTTACGATGGACAGTACAATGAGCAGTTCTTC. This sequence encodes CASSYDGQYNEQFF.

This chain connects TRBV20-1 to TRBJ1-1; D uncertain. The length of the CDR3 is 13 residues. Germline CDR1 reads DFQATT; CDR2 reads SNEGSKA (reference sequence). The V end was cut by 2 bases, the J end by 6 bases, with 13 bases between. CDR3 nucleotide sequence: TGCAGTGCTAGACTACCGGTGCGCCCTGAAGCTTTCTTT. Its protein is CSARLPVRPEAFF.

In regard to this clonotype: The germline gene is not matched at one end of the junction; a read error may be the cause. The chain employs TRBV7-9 and TRBJ2-1; unclear D gene. CDR1 and CDR2 from the germline V gene are SEHNR and FQNEAQ (reference sequence). The CDR3 extends over 17 amino acids. The CDR3, as DNA: TGTGCCAGCAGCTTAGCCCGTACTCCGAGCTCCTCCAATGAGCAGTTCTTC. This sequence encodes CASSLARTPSSSNEQFF.

Here the CDR3 reads CAIGGISYNEQFF. Here the CDR3 DNA reads TGTGCCATCGGTGGGATTTCCTACAATGAGCAGTTCTTC. The rearrangement uses TRBV10-3 and TRBJ2-1; D is unclear. The CDR3 sequence is 13 residues long. Trimming removed 8 bases at V and 1 base at J, with 9 bases between. Germline V gene data show CDR1 as ENHRY and CDR2 as SYGVKD.

The J gene is TRBJ1-1, the V gene TRBV4-1, with D perhaps TRBD1 (5 bases). The CDR3 covers 15 residues. The ends were cut back, 0 bases at V and 5 bases at J, with 13 bases in the middle. Per the germline V gene, CDR1 is MGHRA and CDR2 is YSYEKL. CDR3 bases: TGCGCCAGCAGCCAAGAGCCAGGGAGTTGGACTGAAGCTTTCTTT. Amino acids: CASSQEPGSWTEAFF.

This rearrangement joins TRBV27 to TRBJ2-3, with unresolved D. With 5 bases removed from V and 5 bases from J, the gap between germline ends came to 8 bases. Germline values: CDR1 MNHEY, CDR2 SMNVEV (reference sequence). The CDR3 contains 12 residues. The CDR3 DNA is TGTGCCAGCAGTGCCCAAGGAGATACGCAGTATTTT. It is translated as CASSAQGDTQYF.

This clonotype was counted a few times. The chain has TRBV7-2 and TRBJ2-1, with 8 bases fitting TRBD1. CDR3 size: 17 residues. V lost 4 bases, J lost 1 base, and 9 bases stayed unmatched. Germline V gene data show CDR1 as SGHTA and CDR2 as FQGNSA. CDR3 DNA: TGTGCCAGCAGCTCCCCAGGACAGGGCCAATCCTACAATGAGCAGTTCTTC. It specifies CASSSPGQGQSYNEQFF.